A selection of T cell receptor beta chains follows, all from one sample in a study of T cell responses to AZD1222 COVID-19 vaccine. TCRdb's table, derived via immunoSEQ multiplex PCR, lists solely in-frame clones and lacks some. The sample yields about 170,000 clones, 85% to 95% seen once. The sample was peripheral blood, taken on day 0 of AZD1222 vaccination. Source of these receptors: an adult in good health. CDR3s include the opening cysteine and the closing phenylalanine or tryptophan. A D gene is named only where the DNA matches it firmly. Size tells how often a clone was seen (once, few, many) or the class of an expanded clone, and some rows leave it out.

J: TRBJ1-1; size: .; D: .; V: TRBV7-9; CDR3: CASSLALLDTEAFF; DNA: TGTGCCAGCAGCTTAGCGCTGTTAGACACTGAAGCTTTCTTT
J: TRBJ2-1; size: once; D: TRBD2; V: TRBV20-1; CDR3: CSASQAGGSPNEQFF; DNA: TGCAGTGCTAGTCAAGCGGGGGGAAGCCCCAATGAGCAGTTCTTC
J: TRBJ1-1; size: .; D: .; V: TRBV6-5; CDR3: CASSYSAGATEAFF; DNA: TGTGCCAGCAGTTACTCAGCAGGGGCCACTGAAGCTTTCTTT
J: TRBJ1-4; size: .; D: .; V: TRBV28; CDR3: CASSTGTENEKLFF; DNA: TGTGCCAGCAGTACCGGGACCGAAAATGAAAAACTGTTTTTT
J: TRBJ1-1; size: .; D: TRBD1; V: TRBV27; CDR3: CASSPGTAPEAFF; DNA: TGTGCCAGCAGTCCAGGGACAGCCCCCGAAGCTTTCTTT
J: TRBJ2-5; size: .; D: .; V: TRBV5-1; CDR3: CASSLAHRSGETQYF; DNA: TGCGCCAGCAGCTTGGCCCACAGGTCAGGAGAGACCCAGTACTTC
J: TRBJ1-5; size: .; D: TRBD1; V: TRBV5-8; CDR3: CASSLAFGQGGNQPQHF; DNA: TGTGCCAGCAGCTTGGCCTTTGGACAGGGAGGCAATCAGCCCCAGCATTTT
J: TRBJ1-3; size: once; D: .; V: TRBV3-1/TRBV3-2; CDR3: CASSRNVGIGNTIYF; DNA: TGTGCCAGCAGCCGTAACGTTGGCATTGGAAACACCATATATTTT
J: TRBJ1-2; size: .; D: .; V: TRBV29-1; CDR3: CSVEKQSGYTF; DNA: TGCAGCGTTGAGAAACAGAGTGGCTACACCTTC
J: TRBJ2-7; size: .; D: .; V: TRBV25-1; CDR3: CASSESMGVYEQYF; DNA: TGTGCCAGCAGTGAATCAATGGGGGTTTACGAGCAGTACTTC
J: TRBJ1-1; size: .; D: .; V: TRBV18; CDR3: CASSPPPRPAEAFF; DNA: TGTGCCAGCTCACCACCTCCACGACCTGCTGAAGCTTTCTTT
J: TRBJ1-2; size: .; D: .; V: TRBV19; CDR3: CASSPLERDYGYTF; DNA: TGTGCCAGTAGCCCATTAGAGAGAGACTATGGCTACACCTTC
J: TRBJ2-3; size: .; D: .; V: TRBV27; CDR3: CASSLRTGASSTDTQYF; DNA: TGTGCCAGCAGCTTACGCACAGGAGCTTCTAGCACAGATACGCAGTATTTT
J: TRBJ1-4; size: .; D: TRBD1; V: TRBV18; CDR3: CASSHGQGDASGEKLFF; DNA: TGTGCCAGCTCACACGGACAGGGTGATGCTTCAGGTGAAAAACTGTTTTTT
J: TRBJ1-4; size: .; D: .; V: TRBV28; CDR3: CASTIDGGGEKLFF; DNA: TGTGCCAGCACCATCGACGGAGGAGGTGAAAAACTGTTTTTT
J: TRBJ2-1; size: .; D: TRBD2; V: TRBV24-1; CDR3: CATSDGLADNNEQFF; DNA: TGTGCCACCAGTGATGGACTAGCAGACAACAATGAGCAGTTCTTC
J: TRBJ1-1; size: .; D: .; V: TRBV11-2; CDR3: CASSSGRRNTEAFF; DNA: TGTGCCAGCAGCTCAGGTAGAAGGAACACTGAAGCTTTCTTT
J: TRBJ1-1; size: once; D: .; V: TRBV3-1/TRBV3-2; CDR3: CASSQLGLNTEAFF; DNA: TGTGCCAGCAGCCAGCTCGGGCTCAACACTGAAGCTTTCTTT
J: TRBJ2-3; size: .; D: TRBD2; V: TRBV3-1/TRBV3-2; CDR3: CASSQVRGGPRDTQYF; DNA: TGTGCCAGCAGCCAAGTGCGGGGGGGCCCGAGAGATACGCAGTATTTT
J: TRBJ2-7; size: .; D: TRBD2; V: TRBV10-1; CDR3: CASSAGTSGSSEQYF; DNA: TGCGCCAGCAGTGCCGGGACTAGCGGGAGTAGCGAGCAGTACTTC
J: TRBJ2-3; size: once; D: .; V: TRBV19; CDR3: CASSIVVGGPSTDTQYF; DNA: TGTGCCAGTAGTATAGTGGTGGGCGGACCATCGACAGATACGCAGTATTTT
J: TRBJ1-1; size: once; D: .; V: TRBV11-2; CDR3: CASSLAGHMNTEAFF; DNA: TGTGCCAGCAGCTTAGCGGGACACATGAACACTGAAGCTTTCTTT
J: TRBJ1-2; size: once; D: .; V: TRBV27; CDR3: CASSERGIGWSYGYTF; DNA: TGTGCCAGCAGTGAGAGGGGGATCGGGTGGTCATATGGCTACACCTTC
J: TRBJ1-6; size: .; D: .; V: TRBV3-1/TRBV3-2; CDR3: CASSQVGGWSSPLHF; DNA: TGTGCCAGCAGCCAAGTGGGAGGGTGGAGTTCACCCCTCCACTTT
J: TRBJ1-2; size: .; D: .; V: TRBV27; CDR3: CASSLGRHYTF; DNA: TGTGCCAGCAGTTTAGGCAGACACTACACCTTC
J: TRBJ1-2; size: .; D: TRBD1; V: TRBV6-6; CDR3: CASRLMATGENYGYTF; DNA: TGTGCCAGCAGGCTCATGGCGACAGGGGAAAACTATGGCTACACCTTC
J: TRBJ1-3; size: .; D: TRBD1; V: TRBV5-1; CDR3: CASRQGTLSGNTIYF; DNA: TGCGCCAGCAGACAGGGGACTCTATCGGGAAACACCATATATTTT
J: TRBJ2-7; size: once; D: .; V: TRBV7-6; CDR3: CASSLGQLYEQYF; DNA: TGTGCCAGCAGCCTCGGACAGCTCTACGAGCAGTACTTC
J: TRBJ2-3; size: .; D: .; V: TRBV7-6; CDR3: CASSFGGGFADTQYF; DNA: TGTGCCAGCAGCTTCGGAGGAGGGTTCGCAGATACGCAGTATTTT
J: TRBJ1-1; size: .; D: .; V: TRBV7-9; CDR3: CASSFTENTEAFF; DNA: TGTGCCAGCAGTTTTACAGAGAACACTGAAGCTTTCTTT
J: TRBJ2-2; size: .; D: .; V: TRBV19; CDR3: CASSGTTNTGELFF; DNA: TGTGCCAGTAGTGGGACCACAAACACCGGGGAGCTGTTTTTT